This T cell receptor (beta chain) was profiled in a study of radiotherapy plus CTLA-4 blockade in lung cancer. Findings and limits, study-wide: An expansion of tumor-derived TCR clones occurred in blood after radiotherapy plus ipilimumab.

J lost 3 bases, V lost 6 bases, and 10 bases had no gene match. The germline V gene encodes CDR1 ENHRY and CDR2 SYGVKD. There are 15 residues in the CDR3. Generated by immunoSEQ multiplex PCR, the TCRdb table keeps only in-frame clones and is missing some. The sample contains around 53,000 clones, 75% to 90% of which appear only once. In chemo-refractory metastatic non-small-cell lung cancer, patients got ipilimumab CTLA-4 blockade together with focal radiation. Only a few counts were recorded for this clone. The antigen is not known. The rearrangement joins TRBV10-3 to TRBJ2-7, with 8 bases fitting TRBD2. This sequence originates from a human donor with non-small cell lung cancer that progressed on radiotherapy plus ipilimumab. Some clones in this sample may be carry-over from other donors' samples. Sequenced material: peripheral blood, taken from a patient treated with radiotherapy plus ipilimumab. CDR3 in DNA: TGTGCCATCAGGGACACTAGCGGTGACGTCTACGAGCAGTACTTC. Amino acid sequence: CAIRDTSGDVYEQYF.